The 21 T cell receptor beta chains reported below all come from one sample, sequenced in a study of cytomegalovirus exposure and HLA in healthy donors. The PCR made use of 60 Vbeta and 13 Jbeta primers. Profiling relied on immunoSEQ multiplex PCR, and the TCRdb table lists in-frame clones only, not all of them. This table holds around 70,000 clones, 62% found once. The sample consisted of PBMCs. Receptor source: a man aged 30-40 years in good health and CMV-seronegative.

This chain uses TRBV7-2 with TRBJ2-2; the match to TRBD1 covers 8 bases. V shed 5 bases and J 6 bases; nucleotides not matched to a gene: 8. Germline CDR1 SGHTA, CDR2 FQGNSA. The length of the CDR3 is 15 residues. CDR3 coding DNA: TGTGCCAGCAGCATCAGGGGGCCCCCCTCCGGGGAGCTGTTTTTT. Its protein is CASSIRGPPSGELFF.

This chain joins TRBV5-1 and TRBJ2-5; TRBD2 matches at 7 bases. The CDR3 totals 16 residues. Looked up from germline, CDR1 is SGHRS and CDR2 is YFSETQ. Germline trimming cut 0 bases from V and 1 base from J; bases unmatched to any gene: 6. The CDR3 is CASSLAGGGVQETQYF. The CDR3, as DNA: TGCGCCAGCAGCTTGGCCGGTGGGGGGGTCCAAGAGACCCAGTACTTC.

The chain employs TRBV4-1 and TRBJ2-5, with D tentatively TRBD1 (6 bases). V lost 0 bases to trimming and J lost 7 bases, with 21 bases between them. Looked up from germline, CDR1 is MGHRA and CDR2 is YSYEKL. This CDR3 is built from 17 residues. The CDR3 nucleotides read TGCGCCAGCAGCCAAGACCCAGGGACATTCGGCGCAGGGACCCAGTACTTC. Encoded protein: CASSQDPGTFGAGTQYF.

This clone was counted between two and nine times. The CDR3 nucleotides read TGTGCCAGCCGTCCGGTCAATAGCAATCAGCCCCAGCATTTT. It translates to CASRPVNSNQPQHF. The genes are TRBV6-5 and TRBJ1-5; D ambiguous. V dropped 8 bases and J dropped 0 bases, with 11 bases sitting between them. The CDR3 has 14 residues. Germline V gene lookup returns CDR1 MNHEY and CDR2 SVGAGI.

The chain links TRBV7-9 to TRBJ2-5; D might be TRBD2 (5 bases). Per germline, CDR1 SEHNR and CDR2 FQNEAQ (reference sequence). This CDR3 comprises 16 residues. Trimming pared 5 bases from V and 0 bases from J, leaving 16 bases between. The CDR3 sequence is CASSRALASYQETQYF. As DNA, the CDR3 is TGTGCCAGCAGCCGGGCCCTAGCTTCGTACCAAGAGACCCAGTACTTC.

The gene calls are TRBV20-1 and TRBJ1-4; D gene unclear. The CDR3 runs to 11 residues. Germline-derived CDR1 and CDR2 are DFQATT and SNEGSKA (reference sequence). Trimming removed 6 bases from V and 4 bases from J, with 6 bases in between. The CDR3 coding sequence is TGCAGTGCCACAAGTAATGAAAAACTGTTTTTT. Protein sequence: CSATSNEKLFF.

V is TRBV6-6 and J is TRBJ2-4, with TRBD2 matching 7 bases. The V and J ends lost 7 bases and 1 base, in that order; junction bases with no gene match: 4. Germline values: CDR1 MNHNY, CDR2 SVGAGI (reference sequence). The CDR3 is made up of 14 amino acids. CDR3 region: CASILGGAKNIQYF. CDR3 DNA sequence: TGTGCCAGCATCCTCGGGGGGGCCAAAAACATTCAGTACTTC.

J is TRBJ1-2 and V is TRBV30; 7 bases line up with TRBD1. J was trimmed by 3 bases and V by 4 bases; bases with no gene match: 11. CDR1 and CDR2 (germline): GTSNPN, SVGIG (reference sequence). The CDR3 is 15 amino acids. CDR3 coding DNA: TGTGCCTGGAACGACAGGGCCAGGGGTGACTATGGCTACACCTTC. Translation: CAWNDRARGDYGYTF.

The rearrangement joins TRBV9 to TRBJ2-3; maybe TRBD1 (5 bases). Germline values: CDR1 SGDLS, CDR2 YYNGEE. The V end lost 0 bases, the J end lost 2 bases, and 7 bases lay between the germline ends. This CDR3 comprises 14 residues. The CDR3 sequence: CASSVGQTTDTQYF. In DNA form, the CDR3 reads TGTGCCAGCAGCGTAGGACAGACCACAGATACGCAGTATTTT.

This clone was detected only a few times. J is TRBJ1-5 and V is TRBV5-8; D might be TRBD1 (6 bases). V lost 2 bases, J lost 7 bases, and 13 bases lay in between. The CDR3 spans 14 residues. Germline V gives CDR1 SGHTS, CDR2 YDEGEE. The CDR3 reads CASSFGQRRQPQHF. In nucleotides, the CDR3 is TGTGCCAGCAGCTTTGGACAGAGGAGGCAGCCCCAGCATTTT.

This clone has just one count. The rearrangement uses TRBV11-3 and TRBJ2-7, with 9 bases identical to TRBD1. The germline CDR1 and CDR2 sequences are SGHNT and YENEEA. V lost 5 bases to trimming and J lost 6 bases; unmatched junction nucleotides: 14. The CDR3 runs to 16 residues. CDR3 sequence reads: CASSEGPGTGWSEQYF. CDR3 coding DNA: TGTGCCAGCAGCGAAGGCCCCGGGACAGGGTGGAGCGAGCAGTACTTC.

This clone occurred a few times. The chain recombines TRBV5-1 with TRBJ1-1, with TRBD1 matching over 8 bases. Germline V gives CDR1 SGHRS, CDR2 YFSETQ. The CDR3 covers 15 residues. The V and J ends lost 0 bases and 4 bases, in that order; junction bases with no gene match: 5. This CDR3 is CASSLVQGAPTEAFF. The DNA for the CDR3 is TGCGCCAGCAGCTTGGTGCAGGGGGCGCCCACTGAAGCTTTCTTT.

The V gene is TRBV4-2, the J gene TRBJ1-1; tentatively, D is TRBD1 (5 bases). V was clipped by 0 bases and J by 7 bases, with 9 bases between them. This CDR3 region has 13 residues. The germline V gene has CDR1 LGHNA and CDR2 YNFKEQ. The CDR3 DNA reads TGTGCCAGCAGCCAAGATCCAGGGTATGAAGCTTTCTTT. This encodes CASSQDPGYEAFF.

The chain couples TRBV13 to TRBJ1-1; a possible D gene is TRBD1 (5 bases). In germline, CDR1 is PRHDT, CDR2 FYEKMQ (reference sequence). V lost 3 bases, J lost 7 bases, and 12 bases lay in between. CDR3 length: 13 residues. The CDR3 is CASSFTQGSEAFF. CDR3 nucleotides: TGTGCCAGCAGCTTTACCCAGGGAAGTGAAGCTTTCTTT.

This clone was picked up a small number of times. The chain recombines TRBV7-8 with TRBJ1-5; D unclear. Trimming removed 7 bases from V and 0 bases from J, with 10 bases in between. The CDR3 runs to 14 residues. Per the germline V gene, CDR1 is SGHVS and CDR2 is FQNEAQ. CDR3: CASTETYSNQPQHF. As DNA, the CDR3 is TGTGCCAGCACCGAAACCTATAGCAATCAGCCCCAGCATTTT.

The chain is built from TRBV7-2 and TRBJ2-2; 7 nucleotides match TRBD2. The trim removed 0 bases at V and 6 bases at J, leaving 4 bases unmatched. Looked up from germline, CDR1 is SGHTA and CDR2 is FQGNSA. The CDR3 extends over 15 amino acids. The CDR3: CASSLAGGDAGELFF. CDR3 nucleotide sequence: TGTGCCAGCAGCTTAGCTGGGGGGGATGCCGGGGAGCTGTTTTTT.

This clone has more than one count but fewer than ten. The chain uses TRBV7-9 and TRBJ1-1, with D unresolved. CDR3 length equals 13 residues. Germline V gene lookup returns CDR1 SEHNR and CDR2 FQNEAQ (reference sequence). Deletions cut 2 bases from V and 2 bases from J, with 6 bases between. CDR3 amino acids: CASSLSGNTEAFF. CDR3 in DNA: TGTGCCAGCAGCTTATCAGGTAACACTGAAGCTTTCTTT. Combining the CDR3 with reference TRBV7-9 and TRBJ1-1 gives the whole variable domain DTGVSQNPRHKITKRGQNVTFRCDPISEHNRLYWYRQTLGQGPEFLTYFQNEAQLEKSRLLSDRFSAERPKGSFSTLEIQRTEQGDSAMYLCASSLSGNTEAFFGQGTRLTVV.

The rearrangement joins TRBV10-3 to TRBJ1-1; possible D gene TRBD1, 5 bases. CDR1 and CDR2 (germline): ENHRY, SYGVKD. The CDR3 sequence is 13 residues long. With 6 bases removed from V and 1 base from J, the gap between germline ends came to 9 bases. As DNA, the CDR3 is TGTGCCATCAGGGACACAAAGAACACTGAAGCTTTCTTT. This codes for CAIRDTKNTEAFF.

The rearrangement joins TRBV9 to TRBJ2-3, with 8 bases matching TRBD2. V was clipped by 0 bases and J by 2 bases; unmatched bases: 2. Per germline, CDR1 SGDLS and CDR2 YYNGEE. CDR3 length: 15 residues. The DNA for the CDR3 is TGTGCCAGCAGCGTAGGCGGGGGGACCACAGATACGCAGTATTTT. It translates to CASSVGGGTTDTQYF.

This chain connects TRBV5-6 to TRBJ1-2; D remains ambiguous. Germline lookup yields CDR1 SGHDT and CDR2 YYEEEE. Trimming took 0 bases from V and 3 from J, leaving 6 bases between them. CDR3 length: 13 amino acids. Here the CDR3 reads CASSLAQDYGYTF. The CDR3 DNA reads as TGTGCCAGCAGCTTGGCGCAGGACTATGGCTACACCTTC.

This clone was observed a handful of times. The chain is built from TRBV13 and TRBJ1-4; 8 bases align to TRBD1. The CDR3 is 14 residues long. Trimming removed 0 bases from V and 7 bases from J; junction bases left unmatched: 1. Germline assignment: CDR1 PRHDT and CDR2 FYEKMQ (reference sequence). CDR3 DNA: TGTGCCAGCAGCTTAGGCAGGGGGCGTGAAAAACTGTTTTTT. It yields the protein CASSLGRGREKLFF.